The count of the clone carrying this TCR beta chain is one. Antigen unknown. These data belong to a study of post-analysis software for immune sequencing data. Study-wide background: Relapsing-remitting, secondary progressive and progressive-relapsing multiple sclerosis courses were included. Study findings and constraints: Significantly lower normalized Chao1 diversity was seen in multiple sclerosis patients than in controls. Five or six TRBV segments were significantly more frequent in patients than in controls. TRBV5-6, TRBV5-1 and TRBV20-1 were among these segments.

CDR1 is DFQATT and CDR2 is SNEGSKA in the germline V gene (reference sequence). The ends were cut back, 5 bases at V and 1 base at J, with 14 bases in the middle. The CDR3 extends over 14 amino acids. Libraries were made from TCR beta cDNA, and they carried unique molecular identifiers. Starting from approximately 0.95 to 9.8 million T cells, the study yielded approximately 460,000 cDNA molecules. TCRdb re-derived calls from the PCR reads in MiXCR, one entry per CDR3 protein. The sample carries about 570,000 distinct CDR3 sequences, approximately 34% recorded once. This rearrangement joins TRBV20-1 to TRBJ1-2; D gene unclear. Source material: blood. The clonotype comes from a girl aged 2 to 17 with multiple sclerosis. The CDR3 DNA sequence: TGCAGTGCTGCTGGGAAACAGTTTAACTATGGCTACACCTTC. Encoded protein: CSAAGKQFNYGYTF.